The sequence of this T cell receptor (beta chain) was determined in a study of long-term antiretroviral therapy in people with HIV. Concerning this clone itself: Its antigen is currently unknown.

Study findings and constraints: HIV repertoires had narrower CDR3 length ranges than controls.

Survey-level immunoSEQ v3.0 assays were run. Some clones are missing from TCRdb's copy, which holds only in-frame ones; the method was immunoSEQ multiplex PCR. The sample carries nearly 25,000 clones, 84% recorded once. The CDR3 consists of 16 residues. The germline V and J ends were trimmed by 0 bases and 8 bases, with 17 bases remaining between them. The germline CDR1 and CDR2 sequences are LGHNA and YSLEER. Without exception, participants with HIV were treated in the United States. The chain uses TRBV4-3 and TRBJ2-1; D is possibly TRBD2 (7 bases). The clonotype comes from a man aged 45 to 65 with HIV. Specimen: unsorted PBMCs, collected 3 years after starting antiretroviral therapy. The CDR3 is CASSQDGAGAVDEQFF. The CDR3 DNA reads as TGCGCCAGCAGCCAAGATGGGGCGGGGGCAGTGGATGAGCAGTTCTTC.